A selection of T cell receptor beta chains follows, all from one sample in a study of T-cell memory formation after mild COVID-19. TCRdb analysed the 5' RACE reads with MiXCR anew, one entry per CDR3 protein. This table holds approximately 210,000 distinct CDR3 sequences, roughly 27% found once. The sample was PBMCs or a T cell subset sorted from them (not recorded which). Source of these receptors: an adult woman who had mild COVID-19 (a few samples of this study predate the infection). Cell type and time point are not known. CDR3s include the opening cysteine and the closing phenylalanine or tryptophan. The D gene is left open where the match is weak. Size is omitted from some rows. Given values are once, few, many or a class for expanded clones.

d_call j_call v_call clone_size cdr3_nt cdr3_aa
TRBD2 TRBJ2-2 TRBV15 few TGTGCCACCAGCAGAGATGTCGGGGGGATCAACACCGGGGAGCTGTTTTTT CATSRDVGGINTGELFF
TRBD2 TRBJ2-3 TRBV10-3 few TGTGCCATCGGTAGCGGGGATAGTGCAGATACGCAGTATTTT CAIGSGDSADTQYF
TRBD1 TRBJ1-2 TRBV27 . TGTGCCAGCAAGGGGCAGGGGGCAATCGGAGTCTATGGCTACACCTTC CASKGQGAIGVYGYTF
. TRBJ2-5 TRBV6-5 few TGTGCCAGTGTAAGGGGGGCGGGCCAAGAGACCCAGTACTTC CASVRGAGQETQYF
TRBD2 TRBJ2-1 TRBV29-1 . TGCAGCGTTGGACTAGCGGGAGGGAGGGATGAGCAGTTCTTC CSVGLAGGRDEQFF
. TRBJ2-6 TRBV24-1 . TGTGCCACCAGTGATCCAGGGGCGCCTGGGGCCAACGTCCTGACTTTC CATSDPGAPGANVLTF
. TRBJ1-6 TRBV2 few TGTGCCAGCCGGACTGCCTCTTCACCCCTCCACTTT CASRTASSPLHF
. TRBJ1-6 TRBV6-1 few TGTGCCAGCACGGGCCAGGCTAATTCACCCCTCCACTTT CASTGQANSPLHF
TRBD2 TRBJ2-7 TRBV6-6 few TGTGCCAGCAGTTATCCTGTGACTAGCGGGCACTACGAGCAGTACTTC CASSYPVTSGHYEQYF
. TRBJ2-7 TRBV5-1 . TGCGCCAGCAGCTTGGGAGTGGGCTTGGACGAGCAGTACTTC CASSLGVGLDEQYF
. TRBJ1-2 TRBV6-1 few TGTGCCAGCATCACCGGGTCTGCCTATGGCTACACCTTC CASITGSAYGYTF
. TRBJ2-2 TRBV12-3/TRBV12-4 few TGTGCCAGCAGTTCCCACAGGGACACCGGGGAGCTGTTTTTT CASSSHRDTGELFF
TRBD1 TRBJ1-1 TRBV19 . TGTGCCAGTAGCCTGACTCTGGGACAGGGGATTTGGGACACTGAAGCTTTCTTT CASSLTLGQGIWDTEAFF
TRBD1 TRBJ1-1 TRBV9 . TGTGCCAGCAACCCGGCCGCCTCCGGGACAGAGAACACTGAAGCTTTCTTT CASNPAASGTENTEAFF
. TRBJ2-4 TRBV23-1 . TGCGCCAGCAGTCACCCGAACTTC CASSHPNF
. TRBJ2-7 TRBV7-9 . TGTGCCAGCAGCCGGGGTTCAGGGAATCCCTACGAGCAGTACTTC CASSRGSGNPYEQYF
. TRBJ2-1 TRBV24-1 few TGTGCCACCAGTGATTACAAAGGGACCAGCTCCTACAATGAGCAGTTCTTC CATSDYKGTSSYNEQFF
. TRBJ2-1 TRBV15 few TGTGCCACCAGCAGAGAGAGGGGGACCTACAATGAGCAGTTCTTC CATSRERGTYNEQFF
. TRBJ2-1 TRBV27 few TGTGCCAGCTCCCGGGTGAGGGGTGAGCAGTTCTTC CASSRVRGEQFF
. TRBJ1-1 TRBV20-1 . TGCAGTGCTCAGGGCAAGAACACTGAAGCTTTCTTT CSAQGKNTEAFF
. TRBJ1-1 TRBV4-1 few TGCGCCAGCAGCCAGGGGTTCACTGAAGCTTTCTTT CASSQGFTEAFF
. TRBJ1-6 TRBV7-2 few TGTGCCAGCAGCTTAGGTGGACAGCGAATCTATAATTCACCCCTCCACTTT CASSLGGQRIYNSPLHF
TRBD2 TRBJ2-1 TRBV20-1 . TGCAGTGCTACCCCGGGACTAGCGGTGGATGAGCAGTTCTTC CSATPGLAVDEQFF
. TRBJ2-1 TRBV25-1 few TGTGCCAGCAGAGGGGGAGGCGGTGAGCAGTTCTTC CASRGGGGEQFF
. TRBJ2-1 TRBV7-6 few TGTGCCAGCAGCGCCCGTTACAGGGATTCGTTTAATGAGCAGTTCTTC CASSARYRDSFNEQFF
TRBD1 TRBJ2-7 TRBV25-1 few TGTGCCAGCATGGGACAGCACTACGAGCAGTACTTC CASMGQHYEQYF
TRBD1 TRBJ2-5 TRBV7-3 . TGTGCCAGCAGCTTCCGGGACAGGGGTGAGGAGACCCAGTACTTC CASSFRDRGEETQYF
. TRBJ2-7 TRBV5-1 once TGCGCCAGCAGCTTGGTTGTTGCGGGGCCCAGCGAGCAGTACTTC CASSLVVAGPSEQYF
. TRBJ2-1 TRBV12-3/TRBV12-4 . TGTGCCAGCAGCCACAGGAGGACCTACAATGAGCAGTTCTTC CASSHRRTYNEQFF
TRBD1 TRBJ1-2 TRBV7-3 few TGTGCCAGCAGCATCGGACAGGGAAGTGGCTACACCTTC CASSIGQGSGYTF
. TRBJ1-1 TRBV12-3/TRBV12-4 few TGTGCCAGCAGTGCCCGGAGAGGGACTGAAGCTTTCTTT CASSARRGTEAFF
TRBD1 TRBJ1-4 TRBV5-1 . TGCGCCAACAGCTCCGGGGACAGGGACATTGAAAAACTGTTTTTT CANSSGDRDIEKLFF
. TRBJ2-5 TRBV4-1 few TGCGCCAGCAGCCAGGCTTCGAGAGAGACCCAGTACTTC CASSQASRETQYF
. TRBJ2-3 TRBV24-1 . TGTGCCACCAGTGATTTATATACGCAGTATTTT CATSDLYTQYF
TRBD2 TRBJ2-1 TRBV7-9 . TGTGCCAGCAGCCGCCCGGGAGGCTACAATGAGCAGTTCTTC CASSRPGGYNEQFF
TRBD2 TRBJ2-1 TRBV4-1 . TGCGCCAGCAGCCATCCCCCGGGCGGGGGGGCCGGGAATGAGCAGTTCTTC CASSHPPGGGAGNEQFF
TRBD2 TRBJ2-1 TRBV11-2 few TGTGCCAGCAGCTTAGGAAACGGGGGGAGCTCCTACAATGAGCAGTTCTTC CASSLGNGGSSYNEQFF
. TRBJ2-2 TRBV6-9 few TGTGCCAGCAGTTTAACTGGATCGGACGGGGAGCTGTTTTTT CASSLTGSDGELFF
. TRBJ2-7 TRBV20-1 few TGCAGTGCCAGATCAACCCTAGACGGAGTCGAGCAGTACTTC CSARSTLDGVEQYF
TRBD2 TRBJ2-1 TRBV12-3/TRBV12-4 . TGTGCCAGCAGTTTAGCCATAGCGGGGGGGCCCGGTGAGCAGTTCTTC CASSLAIAGGPGEQFF
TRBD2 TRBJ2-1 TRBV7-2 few TGTGCCAGCAGTCTTTACGGGGGGGCCCCCACCAATGAGCAGTTCTTC CASSLYGGAPTNEQFF
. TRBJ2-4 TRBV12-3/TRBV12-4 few TGTGCCAGCAGTGTCACTCGTCGCGCGAACATTCAGTACTTC CASSVTRRANIQYF
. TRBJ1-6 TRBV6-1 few TGTGCCAGCAGTGAAGTGGGATATAATTCACCCCTCCACTTT CASSEVGYNSPLHF
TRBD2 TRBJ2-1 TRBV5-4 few TGTGCCAGCAGCATTCTAGCGGGGAAGAACAATGAGCAGTTCTTC CASSILAGKNNEQFF
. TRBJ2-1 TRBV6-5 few TGTGCCAGCAGTCCCCAGGGGGGCTACAATGAGCAGTTCTTC CASSPQGGYNEQFF
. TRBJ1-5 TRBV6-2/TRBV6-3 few TGTGCCAGCAGCTACGACACTCAGCCCCAGCATTTT CASSYDTQPQHF
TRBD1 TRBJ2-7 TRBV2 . TGTGCCAGCTCCGAGGGACAGGGGGCCTACGAGCAGTACTTC CASSEGQGAYEQYF
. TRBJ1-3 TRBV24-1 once TGTGCCACCAGTGACGGGGACAGAAACACCATATATTTT CATSDGDRNTIYF
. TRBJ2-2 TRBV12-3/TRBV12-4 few TGTGCCAGCAGTCTTGGGACGTACGGGGAGCTGTTTTTT CASSLGTYGELFF
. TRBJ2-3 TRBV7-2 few TGTGCCAGCAGCCTCAATGAGGGAGTGACAGATACGCAGTATTTT CASSLNEGVTDTQYF
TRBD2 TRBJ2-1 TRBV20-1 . TGCAGTGCTAGAGGCGGGGGGTTGAGCTCCTACAATGAGCAGTTCTTC CSARGGGLSSYNEQFF
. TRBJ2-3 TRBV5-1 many TGCGCCAGCAGCCTGGCCGGGAAGGTGTCGGATACGCAGTATTTT CASSLAGKVSDTQYF
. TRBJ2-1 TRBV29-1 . TGCAGCGTTCGGAATATTGGTGGTGAGCAGTTCTTC CSVRNIGGEQFF
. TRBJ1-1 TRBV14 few TGTGCCAGCAGCCGCTCGGTAGGGACTGAAGCTTTCTTT CASSRSVGTEAFF
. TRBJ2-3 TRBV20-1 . TGCAGTGCTAGAGAGGAAGGCGACCTGGGGACAGATACGCAGTATTTT CSAREEGDLGTDTQYF